This T cell receptor (beta chain) appears in the sequencing data of a study of glioma-infiltrating T cells (dated by TCRdb to 2015 to 2016). In terms of the full investigation: Low-grade gliomas were represented by WHO grade II oligodendrogliomas or astrocytomas, and glioblastomas were represented by WHO grade IV tumors that were sampled at initial rather than recurrent diagnosis. Three low-grade glioma patients, about 8 primary glioblastoma patients, and three non-glioma patients who contributed non-neoplastic brain tissue made up the paired cohort. Sequencing coverage of 4.5- to 10-fold of around 1 million peripheral T cells was targeted for blood libraries. Sequencing of TCR alpha- and beta-chain repertoires was performed on glioma tissue, on non-neoplastic brain tissue, and on matched peripheral blood mononuclear cells. To gauge divergence between tissue and blood T-cell populations, every tissue-infiltrating repertoire was compared against the peripheral blood repertoire from the same patient. Before surgery, glioma patients were given dexamethasone for six or fewer days.

This clonotype was observed at least ten times. The antigen it recognizes is unknown. The record has no base qualities; no much larger clone is one base away. TCR alpha and beta CDR3 regions were amplified with the iRepertoire nested amplicon-rescue multiplex PCR (arm-PCR) platform from RNA. The input for one-step reverse transcription and amplification was roughly 100-450 ng of either tissue mRNA or PBMC total RNA. After bead purification, a secondary multiplex PCR added Illumina adapters, and libraries were gel-purified between 200 and 400 bp. The libraries contained internal 6-nucleotide barcodes that were used for demultiplexing. Sequencing of the libraries was done on an Illumina MiSeq using 2x220 or 2x250 nucleotide paired-end reads. The paper's data handling went like this. Paired reads were merged using FLASH 1.2.11 and were aligned to the GRCh37 human genome using BWA-MEM, after which TRA and TRB reads were extracted. For V and J assignment, an IMGT-derived reference of cassette sequences and CDR3 motifs that included pseudogenes was used. Reads were translated in three frames, and productive CDR3s were defined by a C…FGXG motif without stop codons. A clonotype was defined as a unique combination of a V-J cassette pair and a CDR3 amino acid sequence. Hamming distance filtering was applied to reads, with thresholds set by the sequence error rate of each sample in mapped regions. The public reads were quality trimmed at Q25 with fastp and then assembled into clones with MiXCR by TCRdb, keeping productive beta chains. Rows with one shared CDR3 protein collapse into an entry with the most common genes and DNA. TCRdb, not the original authors, processed these V and J calls. This sample lists a few hundred thousand distinct CDR3 sequences; approximately 42% were detected once. Of the sample, 12% is held by the ten largest clones.

What the work shows at the level of the full study, not this receptor alone: In non-neoplastic patients, VJ-independent divergence between tissue and blood fell below expectation, whereas in all gliomas, and especially in low-grade gliomas, the divergence rose above expectation. Only a very small number of CDR3 sequences turned up in both tissue and blood, a result put down to high CDR3 diversity combined with limited sampling. The group comparisons were based on small numbers of patients: three non-neoplastic, three low-grade glioma and roughly eight glioblastoma patients. A signature set of shared blood CDR3 motifs marked patients with low tissue-blood divergence and was depleted in highly divergent patients.

Surgical brain or tumor specimens were cryofrozen in liquid nitrogen immediately after resection, and peripheral blood cells were collected concurrently. The CDR3 covers 18 residues, taking in both the cysteine and the phenylalanine. The CDR3 DNA has 54 bases and is translated from base 1. For CDR1 and CDR2, the germline V gene lists MNHEY and SVGEGT. V has 4 bases trimmed and J has 6 bases trimmed; junction bases matching no gene number 17. The TCR was taken from a human donor with low-grade glioma or glioblastoma, undergoing nonglioma brain surgery, or in good health (not recorded which). Sequences were obtained from glioma tissue, nonneoplastic brain tissue, or PBMCs (not recorded which). This chain joins TRBV6-2 or TRBV6-3 to TRBJ2-1; 8 of the junction bases match TRBD2. The DNA sequence is TGTGCCAGCAGTTTCCTACCCGGGACTAGTTTGGGTGGCAATGAGCAGTTCTTC. This is translated as CASSFLPGTSLGGNEQFF.